This entry lists 2 T cell receptor beta chains sequenced from one sample in a study of patients and donors after allogeneic stem cell transplantation. In TCRdb, the RT-PCR reads were re-called with MiXCR into one record per CDR3 protein. The sample lists 900,000 to 1,000,000 distinct CDR3 sequences, 15% to 20% occurring once. The sequencing input was blood, either unsorted or a sorted T cell fraction (not recorded which). The receptors come from a human donor who was either an allogeneic HSCT recipient or a stem cell or donor lymphocyte infusion donor (not recorded which). It is not recorded whose cells these are; they may come from a transplant donor.

This clonotype was picked up a small number of times. This sequence joins TRBV20-1 and TRBJ2-5; D call uncertain. There are 13 residues in the CDR3. Germline V lookup: CDR1 DFQATT, CDR2 SNEGSKA (reference sequence). Trimming left V 8 bases short and J 7 bases short, with 20 bases between. Here the CDR3 reads CSYFSAERVTQYF. For the CDR3, the DNA is TGCAGTTACTTCAGTGCGGAGCGAGTGACCCAGTACTTC.

This clonotype has a handful of counts. The chain is built from TRBV7-2 and TRBJ2-1, with TRBD2 matching 8 bases. Germline V CDR1 and CDR2: SGHTA, FQGNSA. The V segment lost 6 bases and the J segment 9 bases; nucleotides outside the gene matches: 4. This CDR3 region has 12 residues. CDR3 coding DNA: TGTGCCAGCAGTCGGACTAGCCGTGAGCAGTTCTTC. Translating it yields CASSRTSREQFF. Full variable domain (rest looked up from reference TRBV7-2 and TRBJ2-1): GAGVSQSPSNKVTEKGKDVELRCDPISGHTALYWYRQSLGQGLEFLIYFQGNSAPDKSGLPSDRFSAERTGGSVSTLTIQRTQQEDSAVYLCASSRTSREQFFGPGTRLTVL.